Presented here are 6 T cell receptor beta chains from one specimen sequenced in a study of blood T cell repertoires in COVID-19. Generated by immunoSEQ multiplex PCR, the TCRdb table keeps only in-frame clones and is missing some. This sample has over 120,000 clones; roughly 79% occur once, and the top ten carry roughly 8.2%. The sequencing sample was made of peripheral blood. Every receptor here comes from a human donor in a cohort sampled during active COVID-19.

The chain carries TRBV3-1 (or the pseudogene TRBV3-2) and TRBJ2-7, with TRBD1 identical over 10 bases. Germline CDR1 is LGHDT and CDR2 is YNNKEL (reference sequence). The CDR3 contains 17 residues. Trimming removed 0 bases from V and 5 bases from J; junction bases left unmatched: 10. CDR3 nucleotide sequence: TGTGCCAGCAGCCAAGATGGGCACCGGGACAGGGGAAACGAGCAGTACTTC. Amino acids: CASSQDGHRDRGNEQYF.

The chain combines TRBV5-1 with TRBJ2-3; 7 nucleotides line up with TRBD2. This CDR3 spans 16 amino acids. Germline lookup yields CDR1 SGHRS and CDR2 YFSETQ. Trimming cost V 3 bases and J 4 bases; bases outside gene matches: 11. The CDR3 loop reads CASSSSAGFLADTQYF. The CDR3 nucleotides are TGCGCCAGCAGCTCCTCAGCGGGATTTCTGGCAGATACGCAGTATTTT.

Only a few counts were recorded for this clone. This rearrangement joins TRBV18 to TRBJ1-6, with D possibly TRBD1 on 5 matching bases. This CDR3 has 15 residues. The germline V and J ends were trimmed by 4 bases and 1 base, with 8 bases remaining between them. Germline CDR1 is KGHSH and CDR2 is LQKENI. CDR3 coding DNA: TGTGCCAGCTCACAGGACACTTCCTATAATTCACCCCTCCACTTT. Its protein product is CASSQDTSYNSPLHF.

The chain uses TRBV5-1 and TRBJ2-7; TRBD2 is a possible D gene (6 bases). Trimming removed 0 bases at V and 7 bases at J, with 14 bases between. Germline CDR1 and CDR2: SGHRS and YFSETQ. The CDR3 length is 14 residues. For the CDR3, the DNA is TGCGCCAGCAGCTTGGCGGGAGTCTTGAGTGAGCAGTACTTC. Protein: CASSLAGVLSEQYF.

V is TRBV4-3 and J is TRBJ2-3, with D maybe TRBD2 (7 bases). The CDR3 is made up of 16 amino acids. Trimming took off 2 bases at V and 5 bases at J, with 17 bases between the two ends. The germline V gene has CDR1 LGHNA and CDR2 YSLEER. This chain's CDR3 is CASSQFGGIAGDTQYF. The CDR3 region has the DNA TGCGCCAGCAGCCAATTTGGGGGCATAGCGGGAGATACGCAGTATTTT.

The rearrangement links TRBV24-1 to TRBJ2-5, with D possibly being TRBD2 (7 bases). Trimming took off 3 bases at V and 4 bases at J, with 20 bases between the two ends. Per the germline V gene, CDR1 is KGHDR and CDR2 is SFDVKD. CDR3 length: 17 amino acids. The CDR3: CATSDPPPRGGGETQYF. In DNA form, the CDR3 reads TGTGCCACCAGTGATCCACCTCCCAGGGGCGGGGGAGAGACCCAGTACTTC.